This TCR beta chain was sequenced during a study of T cell responses to AZD1222 COVID-19 vaccine. Notes on the study in general: Recipients of AZD1222 seropositive at baseline numbered only 5 to 7. Of spike-specific TCRs, nearly half reportedly target regions left unmutated in variants.

Clones were read by immunoSEQ multiplex PCR, and TCRdb kept only the in-frame ones, dropping some. Of 110,000 or so clones detected, about 89% appear once; the ten largest clones hold about 7.1%. The CDR3 covers 16 residues. Germline CDR1 SGHRS, CDR2 YFSETQ. Trimming stripped 0 bases from V and 0 bases from J, with 9 bases between. Notes on this clone: The target antigen is unknown.

The chain has TRBV5-1 and TRBJ2-2, with a tentative D call TRBD2 (5 bases). The material sequenced was peripheral blood, taken 28 days after the second AZD1222 dose. This clonotype originated in an adult who received the AZD1222 COVID-19 vaccine. CDR3: CASSLGASSNTGELFF. CDR3 DNA: TGCGCCAGCAGCTTGGGGGCTAGCTCGAACACCGGGGAGCTGTTTTTT.